The clone carrying this T cell receptor (beta chain) came up a few times. The CDR3 runs to 16 residues. Germline values: CDR1 LGHNA, CDR2 YNFKEQ. With V trimmed by 3 bases and J by 9 bases, 8 bases remained unmatched. The data stem from a study of blood T cell repertoires in COVID-19. Study overall: Spain, Italy and the United States supplied samples that represented acute and convalescent COVID-19.

In the original workflow: From reference gene primer amplification, estimates of nucleated cell counts were derived. Measured with immunoSEQ multiplex PCR; TCRdb has only the in-frame clones, and not every one. V and J calls and clone size are as listed in that table; D and trimming were resolved from the DNA. Of some 60,000 clones in the sample, around 81% were seen once. The chain couples TRBV4-2 to TRBJ1-6; TRBD1 matches 10 bases. Sequencing input: peripheral blood. The clonotype originates from an elderly woman with acute or convalescent COVID-19. CDR3 nucleotide sequence: TGTGCCAGCAGCCAGACGGGACAGGGGAATTTTTCACCCCTCCACTTT. It codes for CASSQTGQGNFSPLHF.